This T cell receptor (beta chain) was observed in a study of CD8+CD57+ T cells in acquired aplastic anemia. At the level of the study: The mean DNA yield obtained from sorted CD4+ and CD8+ cells came to 3 to 3.5 ug.

Genomic DNA, the template, was used for profiling of the TCR beta VDJ and CDR3. TCRdb re-called the reads through MiXCR, storing one row per CDR3 protein. The data hold around 250,000 distinct CDR3 sequences, with 45% to 70% observed a single time. Overall study results and limits: CD8+ Simpson's diversity did not differ significantly between patients and controls. Shared by patients and controls, 25 to 35 CD8+ CDR3s were abundant in patients.

A word on this clonotype: Antigen specificity is unknown.

CDR3 size: 17 residues. V dropped 1 base and J dropped 0; count of bases not matched to a gene: 7. CDR1 and CDR2 (germline): SGHNT, YENEEA. The receptor's source is a human donor with severe aplastic anemia or a healthy control (not recorded which). Input material: sorted CD4+, CD8+, or CD8+CD57+ T cells (not recorded which) from PBMCs. The chain has TRBV11-3 and TRBJ2-3; the match to TRBD2 covers 7 bases. The CDR3 spells CASSLGMSGASTDTQYF. The CDR3 DNA is TGTGCCAGCAGCTTAGGCATGAGCGGGGCTAGCACAGATACGCAGTATTTT.